This TCR beta chain is from a study of OX40 agonist ivuxolimab in advanced cancers. Study outcomes and limitations: Among the lowest peripheral clonal expansion occurred in 0.1-3.0 mg/kg partial responders.

In the case of this clone: Its antigen is still unknown.

Profiling relied on immunoSEQ multiplex PCR, and the TCRdb table lists in-frame clones only, not all of them. This table has roughly 120,000 clones, about 90% appearing once. Germline V gene lookup returns CDR1 LGHNA and CDR2 YNFKEQ. This CDR3 comprises 18 residues. The V gene end was trimmed by 1 base and the J gene end by 0 bases; junction bases not matched to a gene: 10. This receptor was obtained from an adult with an advanced solid tumor such as melanoma, head and neck, liver or kidney cancer. Sample: CD4+ or CD8+ T cells sorted from blood, taken in a trial of the OX40 agonist ivuxolimab. This chain connects TRBV4-2 to TRBJ2-3, with 7 bases identical to TRBD2. CDR3 protein: CASSQGASGVTSTDTQYF. The CDR3 region has the DNA TGTGCCAGCAGCCAAGGGGCTAGCGGAGTGACTAGCACAGATACGCAGTATTTT.